This T cell receptor (beta chain) comes out of a study of blood T cell repertoires in COVID-19. Study context: Samples representing acute and convalescent COVID-19 were sourced from the United States, Italy and Spain.

Repertoires were generated with immunoSEQ multiplex PCR, while TCRdb's copy carries only in-frame clones and drops some. The sample holds tens of thousands of clones, around 80% seen once. This study enrolled people aged 18 to 89 from roughly 24 US geographic areas. Participants were placed into cohorts based on the clinical history they reported. V trimming: 2 bases; J trimming: 2 bases; junction bases outside the gene matches: 9. The CDR3 runs 16 residues. Germline assignment: CDR1 MNHEY and CDR2 SMNVEV (reference sequence). What was sequenced was PBMCs or T cells enriched from blood (not recorded which). The clonotype originates from a woman aged 40 to 50 with acute COVID-19. The rearrangement links TRBV27 to TRBJ2-7, with 7 positions matching TRBD1. This CDR3 reads CASSLGMGQRAYEQYF. The CDR3 DNA sequence: TGTGCCAGCAGTTTAGGGATGGGACAGAGAGCCTACGAGCAGTACTTC.